What follows are 12 T cell receptor beta chains derived from one specimen sequenced in a study of radiotherapy plus CTLA-4 blockade in lung cancer. Data came from immunoSEQ multiplex PCR; TCRdb stores just in-frame clones and leaves some out. The table records about 72,000 clones, around 86% of them present only once. Sequenced here: peripheral blood, sampled from a patient treated with radiotherapy plus ipilimumab. The receptors here all came from a human donor with non-small cell lung cancer who had a partial response to radiotherapy plus ipilimumab.

The chain is built from TRBV27 and TRBJ2-1; D might be TRBD2 (6 bases). The CDR3 runs 15 residues. With 0 bases removed from V and 4 bases from J, the gap between germline ends came to 10 bases. Germline V gene data show CDR1 as MNHEY and CDR2 as SMNVEV (reference sequence). Here the CDR3 DNA reads TGTGCCAGCAGTTTATCGATAGCGGAGTACAATGAGCAGTTCTTC. Translation gives CASSLSIAEYNEQFF.

The count of this clone is one. The V gene is TRBV10-3, the J gene TRBJ1-5, with D tentatively TRBD1 (5 bases). The V and J ends lost 5 bases and 6 bases respectively, with 20 bases between them. This CDR3 has 16 residues. Germline lookup yields CDR1 ENHRY and CDR2 SYGVKD. DNA for the CDR3: TGTGCCATCAGTAGTTCCCCGGGACTTGCCCCTCAGCCCCAGCATTTT. Translated, it gives CAISSSPGLAPQPQHF.

This rearrangement joins TRBV18 to TRBJ2-1; D possibly corresponds to TRBD2 (6 bases). The germline gives CDR1 KGHSH, CDR2 LQKENI. The V end lost 2 bases, the J end lost 8 bases, and 7 bases lay between the germline ends. This CDR3 region has 12 residues. CDR3 sequence: CASSPSGDEQFF. Written as DNA, the CDR3 is TGTGCCAGCTCACCATCGGGGGATGAGCAGTTCTTC.

This clone was recorded a few times. The chain has TRBV10-2 and TRBJ2-2, with D tentatively TRBD1 (6 bases). Germline V gene lookup returns CDR1 WSHSY and CDR2 SAAADI. V lost 7 bases, J lost 5 bases, and 14 bases lay in between. There are 14 residues in the CDR3. DNA of the CDR3: TGCGCCAGCATTCTCGGGACAAATACCGGGGAGCTGTTTTTT. Its protein is CASILGTNTGELFF.

This clone was observed once. The V and J genes are TRBV9 and TRBJ2-1, with 13 bases that match TRBD2. The CDR3 has 16 residues. CDR1 is SGDLS and CDR2 is YYNGEE in the germline V gene. After removal of 1 base from V and 6 bases from J, the junction contained 4 bases not matched to a gene. The CDR3 sequence: CASSVSGTSGINEQFF. CDR3 DNA: TGTGCCAGCAGCGTATCCGGGACTAGCGGGATCAATGAGCAGTTCTTC. Using reference TRBV9 and TRBJ2-1 for the parts outside the CDR3, the full variable domain is DSGVTQTPKHLITATGQRVTLRCSPRSGDLSVYWYQQSLDQGLQFLIQYYNGEERAKGNILERFSAQQFPDLHSELNLSSLELGDSALYFCASSVSGTSGINEQFFGPGTRLTVL.

The rearrangement links TRBV2 to TRBJ2-7, with 13 bases that match TRBD2. Trimming removed 8 bases from V and 5 bases from J; junction bases left unmatched: 6. The CDR3 is 14 amino acids. CDR1 and CDR2 (germline): SNHLY, FYNNEI. This CDR3 is CASLATSGRNEQYF. CDR3 nucleotides: TGTGCCAGCCTTGCGACTAGCGGGAGGAACGAGCAGTACTTC.

The V gene is TRBV30, the J gene TRBJ2-2; TRBD2 is a possible D gene (6 bases). Germline V gene sequence: CDR1 GTSNPN, CDR2 SVGIG (reference sequence). Between the trimmed V and J ends, which lost 3 bases and 1 base, there was a span of 12 bases. The CDR3 is made up of 15 amino acids. The DNA of the CDR3 is TGTGCCTGGAGCCCAGCGGGCCTGAACACCGGGGAGCTGTTTTTT. This sequence encodes CAWSPAGLNTGELFF.

This clone showed up just once. The rearrangement uses TRBV2 and TRBJ2-2; D unresolved. CDR1 SNHLY and CDR2 FYNNEI come from the germline V gene. V was shortened by 1 base and J by 2 bases, with 8 bases between the two germline ends. The CDR3 sequence is 15 residues long. The CDR3 loop reads CASSEVRSNTGELFF. The CDR3 DNA follows: TGTGCCAGCAGTGAAGTACGGTCCAACACCGGGGAGCTGTTTTTT.

V and J are TRBV21-1 and TRBJ1-4; no check of the table's D call, TRBD1, against the DNA was made. TRBV21-1 represents a pseudogene. CDR3 length equals 14 residues. CDR3 coding DNA: TGTGCCAGCAGCAAGGGGACAGGGGCAGAAAAACTGTTTTTT. As protein: CASSKGTGAEKLFF.

About this clone: Within the sample, other DNA sequences also encode this same CDR3. The gene calls are TRBV18 and TRBJ2-1, with D possibly TRBD1 on 6 matching bases. This CDR3 comprises 13 residues. Trimming removed 3 bases from V and 4 bases from J, with 7 bases in between. The germline CDR1 and CDR2 sequences are KGHSH and LQKENI. In nucleotides, the CDR3 is TGTGCCAGCTCACCTGGACAGTACAATGAGCAGTTCTTC. This translates into CASSPGQYNEQFF.

This clone was observed a handful of times. The rearrangement joins TRBV18 to TRBJ1-1; 9 bases fit TRBD1. V lost 1 base and J lost 2; bases outside the gene matches: 2. Germline V gene data show CDR1 as KGHSH and CDR2 as LQKENI. The length of the CDR3 is 15 residues. CDR3 sequence reads: CASSPQGQGNTEAFF. The CDR3 DNA is TGTGCCAGCTCACCACAGGGACAGGGAAACACTGAAGCTTTCTTT. The variable domain in full, completed from reference TRBV18 and TRBJ1-1, reads NAGVMQNPRHLVRRRGQEARLRCSPMKGHSHVYWYRQLPEEGLKFMVYLQKENIIDESGMPKERFSAEFPKEGPSILRIQQVVRGDSAAYFCASSPQGQGNTEAFFGQGTRLTVV.

The CDR3 coding sequence is TGTGCCAGCAGGTCGGGACAGCTGTACGAGCAGTACTTC. It translates to CASRSGQLYEQYF. The chain combines TRBV28 with TRBJ2-7, with 7 bases matching TRBD1. V shed 6 bases and J 4 bases; nucleotides not matched to a gene: 6. The CDR3 totals 13 residues. Germline-derived CDR1 and CDR2 are MDHEN and SYDVKM.